These 6 T cell receptor beta chains were all obtained from the same sample, sequenced in a study of graft-versus-host responses after intestinal transplantation. For these receptors, no antigen is known. Sequenced by immunoSEQ multiplex PCR; TCRdb stores in-frame clones only, minus some. The sample holds roughly 98,000 clones; just under 95% are singletons and the top ten take about 1%. The source was unstimulated CD8+ T cells sorted from spleen or lymph node cells, collected before transplant. The receptor source for this set is a human donor who was the organ donor for an intestinal transplant.

The genes are TRBV11-2 and TRBJ1-1; possibly TRBD1 for D (6 bases). The CDR3 is 16 residues long. Germline CDR1 and CDR2: SGHAT and FQNNGV. Trimming took 3 bases from V and 6 from J, leaving 20 bases between them. CDR3 sequence reads: CASSFPTAQGNAEAFF. CDR3 DNA sequence: TGTGCCAGCAGCTTTCCTACGGCACAGGGTAACGCTGAAGCTTTCTTT.

This clone has only a few counts. The chain employs TRBV30 and TRBJ2-7, with a possible D match to TRBD2 (5 bases). The CDR3 is 12 residues long. Trimming shortened V by 5 bases and J by 3 bases, and 11 bases separated the two germline ends. CDR1 is GTSNPN and CDR2 is SVGIG in the germline V gene (reference sequence). This CDR3 is CAWGRTLYEQYF. The DNA for the CDR3 is TGTGCCTGGGGAAGGACTCTCTACGAGCAGTACTTC. Full variable domain (outside the CDR3, taken from reference TRBV30 and TRBJ2-7): SQTIHQWPATLVQPVGSPLSLECTVEGTSNPNLYWYRQAAGRGLQLLFYSVGIGQISSEVPQNLSASRPQDRQFILSSKKLLLSDSGFYLCAWGRTLYEQYFGPGTRLTVT.

The V and J genes are TRBV27 and TRBJ2-1, with D perhaps matching TRBD2 (6 bases). CDR3 size: 16 residues. Germline-derived CDR1 and CDR2 are MNHEY and SMNVEV (reference sequence). V lost 7 bases and J lost 0, with 16 bases in between. The CDR3 DNA reads TGTGCCAGCACGACTAGTACCGGTAGCTCCTACAATGAGCAGTTCTTC. Amino acids: CASTTSTGSSYNEQFF.

The chain joins TRBV4-1 to TRBJ2-1; TRBD2 aligns across 11 bases. The germline CDR1 and CDR2 sequences are MGHRA and YSYEKL. The junction had 7 bases not matched to a gene; V was cut back by 5 bases and J by 4 bases. The CDR3 runs 16 residues. CDR3 sequence: CASSLGVAGGYNEQFF. Written as DNA, the CDR3 is TGCGCCAGCAGCTTAGGAGTAGCGGGAGGGTACAATGAGCAGTTCTTC.

The V call is TRBV10-3, the J call TRBJ1-1; TRBD1 agrees at 10 bases. The germline CDR1 and CDR2 sequences are ENHRY and SYGVKD. CDR3 length equals 14 residues. Unmatched junction bases numbered 5, after V lost 2 bases and J lost 8 bases. The CDR3 sequence is CAISEPDRGMEAFF. The DNA for the CDR3 is TGTGCCATCAGTGAGCCGGACAGGGGGATGGAAGCTTTCTTT.

V and J are TRBV28 and TRBJ1-4; 7 nucleotides match TRBD1. CDR3 size: 14 residues. CDR1 MDHEN and CDR2 SYDVKM come from the germline V gene. Trimming took 3 bases from V and 8 from J; bases not matched to a gene: 6. CDR3 nucleotide sequence: TGTGCCAGCAGTTTTGAGGGGGCGGGAGAAAAACTGTTTTTT. This gives the protein CASSFEGAGEKLFF.